A single sample gave rise to the 25 T cell receptor beta chains below, sequenced in a study of graft-versus-host responses after intestinal transplantation. These TCRs' antigens remain unknown. The repertoire was sequenced with immunoSEQ multiplex PCR; TCRdb's copy has only in-frame clones and lacks some. The sample includes tens of thousands of clones, less than 95% of them seen just once. The sample in question was unstimulated CD8+ T cells sorted from spleen or lymph node cells, obtained before intestinal transplant. These TCRs come from a human donor who received an intestinal transplant.

This rearrangement joins TRBV5-5 to TRBJ2-1; the D gene is possibly TRBD2 (6 bases). CDR1 is SGHKS, CDR2 YYEKEE, per germline (reference sequence). Trimming pared 0 bases from V and 0 bases from J, leaving 7 bases between. CDR3 size: 15 residues. The CDR3 DNA is TGTGCCAGCAGCTTGGCGGGGGACTCCTACAATGAGCAGTTCTTC. Protein product: CASSLAGDSYNEQFF.

Remarks on this clone: The junction departs from germline at one end; a sequencing error may be responsible. The chain couples TRBV7-7 to TRBJ2-2, with TRBD2 matching 12 bases. The CDR3 is made up of 15 amino acids. Germline V gene sequence: CDR1 SSHAT, CDR2 FNYEAQ (reference sequence). Here the CDR3 DNA reads TGTGCTAGCAGCCCCCCTAGCGGGGGGGCCTGGGAGCTGTTTTTT. The encoded protein is CASSPPSGGAWELFF.

The chain is built from TRBV4-1 and TRBJ2-7, with 7 positions matching TRBD1. Germline-derived CDR1 and CDR2 are MGHRA and YSYEKL. The CDR3 is 15 residues long. The junction had 6 bases not matched to a gene; V was cut back by 2 bases and J by 2 bases. The DNA of the CDR3 is TGCGCCAGCAGCCAAAGGACAGGATCCCCCTACGAGCAGTACTTC. As protein: CASSQRTGSPYEQYF.

This clone was seen just once. The V and J genes are TRBV19 and TRBJ2-1, with 8 positions matching TRBD1. V was pared by 5 bases and J by 7 bases, with 4 bases of the junction left unmatched. Germline loops: CDR1 LNHDA, CDR2 SQIVND (reference sequence). The CDR3 is 13 amino acids. CDR3 loop: CASSVQGANEQFF. CDR3 DNA sequence: TGTGCCAGTAGTGTCCAGGGGGCTAATGAGCAGTTCTTC.

The chain combines TRBV7-9 with TRBJ1-1; D is ambiguous. This CDR3 comprises 13 residues. Trimming stripped 5 bases from V and 8 bases from J, with 15 bases between. The germline V gene encodes CDR1 SEHNR and CDR2 FQNEAQ (reference sequence). The CDR3 nucleotides read TGTGCCAGCAGCCCTCCGGGGTCTCCCGAAGCTTTCTTT. Translation: CASSPPGSPEAFF.

V is TRBV9 and J is TRBJ2-7; 11 bases agree with TRBD1. This CDR3 region has 15 residues. The V and J ends lost 0 bases and 5 bases, in that order; junction bases with no gene match: 4. The germline CDR1 and CDR2 sequences are SGDLS and YYNGEE. CDR3 sequence (DNA): TGTGCCAGCAGCGTAGCCGGGACAGGGGGGGACGAGCAGTACTTC. This gives the protein CASSVAGTGGDEQYF.

This clone occurred once. The genes are TRBV7-2 and TRBJ1-1; 8 nucleotides align to TRBD1. Germline loops: CDR1 SGHTA, CDR2 FQGNSA. V was pared by 3 bases and J by 5 bases, with 5 bases of the junction left unmatched. The CDR3 sequence is 14 residues long. The CDR3 bases are TGTGCCAGCAGCTTCGCCAGGGGGCAAACTGAAGCTTTCTTT. Translating gives CASSFARGQTEAFF.

This clone was recorded only once. This rearrangement joins TRBV21-1 to TRBJ2-3; TRBD1, as called in the table, went unchecked against the DNA. TRBV21-1 is marked as a pseudogene. The CDR3 runs to 15 residues. The CDR3 sequence: CATPPGTQGMDTQYF. The CDR3 DNA sequence: TGTGCCACCCCCCCCGGGACCCAGGGGATGGATACGCAGTATTTT.

The J gene is TRBJ1-2, the V gene TRBV21-1; TRBD1 is taken as the D call from the table, unchecked against the DNA. TRBV21-1 represents a pseudogene. The CDR3 runs 11 residues. The CDR3 is CASSFPIGYTF. The DNA for the CDR3 is TGTGCCAGCAGCTTCCCCATCGGCTACACCTTC.

This sequence joins TRBV10-1 and TRBJ2-2; 7 bases match TRBD1. The CDR3 sequence is 15 residues long. The J segment lost 2 bases and the V segment lost 3 bases, leaving 3 bases of the junction unmatched. Germline V lookup: CDR1 WNHNN, CDR2 SYGVQD (reference sequence). The CDR3 sequence is CASSEGTENTGELFF. DNA for the CDR3: TGCGCCAGCAGTGAAGGGACAGAAAACACCGGGGAGCTGTTTTTT.

CDR3 residues: CASSYTGGGNNEQFF. CDR3 nucleotides: TGTGCCAGCAGCTACACAGGGGGCGGTAACAATGAGCAGTTCTTC. The chain employs TRBV7-3 and TRBJ2-1; 9 positions match TRBD1. In germline, CDR1 is SGHTA, CDR2 FQGTGA. Trimming took 4 bases from V and 5 from J; bases not matched to a gene: 6. This CDR3 comprises 15 residues.

Worth noting for this clone: The sample carries other DNA sequences with the same CDR3. The J gene is TRBJ2-7, the V gene TRBV7-6; 10 nucleotides line up with TRBD1. V lost 5 bases, J lost 2 bases, and 3 bases stayed unmatched. Per germline, CDR1 SGHVS and CDR2 FNYEAQ. The CDR3 is 14 residues long. CDR3 nucleotides: TGTGCCAGCAGCCCCGGACAGGGGGCCTACGAGCAGTACTTC. Protein product: CASSPGQGAYEQYF.

For the CDR3, the DNA is TGTGCCAGCAGTCCAGACGGGAGCAATCAGCCCCAGCATTTT. This translates into CASSPDGSNQPQHF. V usage is TRBV27 and J usage is TRBJ1-5; D is unclear. Per germline, CDR1 MNHEY and CDR2 SMNVEV (reference sequence). With 5 bases removed from V and 1 base from J, the gap between germline ends came to 9 bases. This CDR3 spans 14 amino acids.

CDR3 protein: CASSVADRVYEQYF. The DNA for the CDR3 is TGTGCCAGCAGCGTAGCGGACAGGGTCTACGAGCAGTACTTC. This chain connects TRBV9 to TRBJ2-7, with 8 positions matching TRBD1. Germline V gene data show CDR1 as SGDLS and CDR2 as YYNGEE. There are 14 residues in the CDR3. With V trimmed by 0 bases and J by 3 bases, 2 bases remained unmatched.

The rearrangement uses TRBV11-2 and TRBJ1-3; D is undetermined. Germline assignment: CDR1 SGHAT and CDR2 FQNNGV. The CDR3 runs to 17 residues. Trimming pared 0 bases from V and 0 bases from J, leaving 12 bases between. Here the CDR3 reads CASSLEAGSPSGNTIYF. The CDR3 DNA sequence: TGTGCCAGCAGCTTAGAGGCGGGGTCCCCCTCTGGAAACACCATATATTTT.

The rearrangement joins TRBV25-1 to TRBJ2-7; 7 bases align to TRBD1. CDR3 size: 14 residues. V trimming: 3 bases; J trimming: 2 bases; junction bases outside the gene matches: 4. Germline V gives CDR1 MGHDK, CDR2 SYGVNS. The CDR3, as DNA: TGTGCCAGCAGTGACCGGGACAGACCCTACGAGCAGTACTTC. It translates to CASSDRDRPYEQYF.

This clone was recorded once. The chain joins TRBV7-8 to TRBJ1-6; a possible D gene is TRBD1 (5 bases). The V end lost 11 bases, the J end lost 3 bases, and 20 bases lay between the germline ends. The CDR3 has 16 amino acids. Germline CDR1 is SGHVS and CDR2 is FQNEAQ. In nucleotides, the CDR3 is TGTGCCGTGGGGGGTACTTATAGTGTCTATAATTCACCCCTCCACTTT. Translated, it gives CAVGGTYSVYNSPLHF.

V usage is TRBV27 and J usage is TRBJ1-1; D is unresolved. The ends were cut back, 2 bases at V and 5 bases at J, with 9 bases in the middle. CDR1 MNHEY and CDR2 SMNVEV come from the germline V gene (reference sequence). The CDR3 consists of 13 residues. The DNA of the CDR3 is TGTGCCAGCAGTTTAGGCAGGAAAACTGAAGCTTTCTTT. This encodes CASSLGRKTEAFF.

The CDR3 DNA sequence: TGTGCCAGCAGCCACACCGGGACAGAAAAATACGAGCAGTACTTC. Amino acids: CASSHTGTEKYEQYF. The chain links TRBV4-2 to TRBJ2-5, with 7 nucleotides matching TRBD1. The J call is uncertain, as TRBJ2-7 better fits the DNA end. The CDR3 has 15 residues. CDR1 is LGHNA, CDR2 YNFKEQ, per germline.

The J gene is TRBJ2-6, the V gene TRBV18; a weak D match, TRBD2 (5 bases). The germline gives CDR1 KGHSH, CDR2 LQKENI. Trimming stripped 3 bases from V and 0 bases from J, with 6 bases between. This CDR3 region has 15 residues. CDR3 loop: CASSPEGSGANVLTF. The CDR3 DNA is TGTGCCAGCTCACCCGAGGGCTCTGGGGCCAACGTCCTGACTTTC.

The rearrangement uses TRBV6-5 and TRBJ2-2; unclear D gene. V was trimmed by 2 bases and J by 0 bases, leaving 7 bases between them. There are 15 residues in the CDR3. The germline gives CDR1 MNHEY, CDR2 SVGAGI. Here the CDR3 reads CASSYASANTGELFF. The CDR3 DNA reads as TGTGCCAGCAGTTACGCCTCAGCGAACACCGGGGAGCTGTTTTTT.

About this clone: One end of the junction varies from germline; a read error may be responsible. This chain joins TRBV23-1 and TRBJ2-5; D gene uncertain. TRBV23-1 is given ORF status, its function remaining uncertain. The CDR3 contains 13 residues. CDR3 sequence (DNA): TGCGCCAGCAGCCAATCGGTGGCTGAGACCCAGTACTTC. Amino acid sequence: CASSQSVAETQYF.

The chain recombines TRBV5-6 with TRBJ2-1; perhaps TRBD2 as D (6 bases). The CDR3 covers 13 residues. Trimming removed 6 bases at V and 9 bases at J, with 16 bases between. Germline-derived CDR1 and CDR2 are SGHDT and YYEEEE. CDR3 sequence: CASTPGGAGEQFF. CDR3 coding DNA: TGTGCCAGCACCCCCGGGGGTGCGGGTGAGCAGTTCTTC.

The chain carries TRBV6-5 and TRBJ1-3, with D possibly TRBD1 on 6 matching bases. Trimming stripped 0 bases from V and 8 bases from J, with 14 bases between. The CDR3 is 15 amino acids. The V gene's germline CDR1 is MNHEY and CDR2 SVGAGI. The CDR3 nucleotides read TGTGCCAGCAGTTACTCGACAGGTCCCCTGGACACCATATATTTT. Translated, it gives CASSYSTGPLDTIYF.

The V gene is TRBV4-2, the J gene TRBJ1-6, with D possibly TRBD1 on 6 matching bases. CDR1 and CDR2 from the germline V gene are LGHNA and YNFKEQ. This CDR3 is 15 amino acids long. Trimming shortened V by 0 bases and J by 6 bases, and 9 bases separated the two germline ends. CDR3 coding DNA: TGTGCCAGCAGCCAAGATGGGGGCCCTAATTCACCCCTCCACTTT. This translates into CASSQDGGPNSPLHF.